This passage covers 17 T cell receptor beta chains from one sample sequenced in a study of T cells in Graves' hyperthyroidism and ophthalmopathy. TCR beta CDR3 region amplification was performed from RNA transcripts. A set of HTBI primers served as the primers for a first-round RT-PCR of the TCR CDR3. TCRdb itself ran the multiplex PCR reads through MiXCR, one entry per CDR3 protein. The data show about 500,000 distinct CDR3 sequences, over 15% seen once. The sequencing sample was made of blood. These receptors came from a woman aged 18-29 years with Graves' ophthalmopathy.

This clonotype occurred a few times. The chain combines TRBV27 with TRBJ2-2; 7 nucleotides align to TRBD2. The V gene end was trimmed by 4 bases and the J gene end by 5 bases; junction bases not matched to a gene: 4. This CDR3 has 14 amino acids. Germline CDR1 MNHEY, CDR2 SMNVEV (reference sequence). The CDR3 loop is CASSSAGVTGELFF. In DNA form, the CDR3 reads TGTGCCAGCAGTTCGGCGGGAGTGACCGGGGAGCTGTTTTTT.

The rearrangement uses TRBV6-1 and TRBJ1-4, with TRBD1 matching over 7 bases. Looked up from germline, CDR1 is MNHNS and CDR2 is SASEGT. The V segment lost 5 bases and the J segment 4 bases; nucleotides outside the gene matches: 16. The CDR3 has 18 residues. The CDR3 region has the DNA TGTGCCAGCAGTAGACTGCGGGACAGCACTTTTCTTAATGAAAAACTGTTTTTT. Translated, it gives CASSRLRDSTFLNEKLFF.

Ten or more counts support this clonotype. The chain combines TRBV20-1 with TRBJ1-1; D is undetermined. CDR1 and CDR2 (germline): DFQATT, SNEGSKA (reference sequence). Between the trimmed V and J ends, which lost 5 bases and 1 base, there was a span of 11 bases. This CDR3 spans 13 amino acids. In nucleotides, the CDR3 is TGCAGTGCTCCCCGCCTGGAGAACACTGAAGCTTTCTTT. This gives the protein CSAPRLENTEAFF.

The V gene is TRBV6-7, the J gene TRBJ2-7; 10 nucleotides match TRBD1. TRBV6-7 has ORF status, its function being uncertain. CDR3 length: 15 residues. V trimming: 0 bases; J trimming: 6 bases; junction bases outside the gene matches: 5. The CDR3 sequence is CASSYSSGTGAEQYF. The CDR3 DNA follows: TGTGCCAGCAGTTACTCCTCCGGGACAGGGGCCGAGCAGTACTTC.

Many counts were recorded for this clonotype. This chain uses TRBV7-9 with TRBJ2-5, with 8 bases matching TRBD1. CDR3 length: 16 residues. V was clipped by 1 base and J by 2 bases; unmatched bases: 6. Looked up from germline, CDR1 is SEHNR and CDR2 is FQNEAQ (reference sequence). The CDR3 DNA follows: TGTGCCAGCAGCTTAGTGGGGACAGGCGAACAAGAGACCCAGTACTTC. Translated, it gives CASSLVGTGEQETQYF.

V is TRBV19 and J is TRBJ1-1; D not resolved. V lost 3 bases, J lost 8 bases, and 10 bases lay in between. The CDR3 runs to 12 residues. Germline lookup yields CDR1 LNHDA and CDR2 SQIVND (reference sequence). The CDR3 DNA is TGTGCCAGTAGTATGGGCGGCCAGGAAGCTTTCTTT. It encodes CASSMGGQEAFF.

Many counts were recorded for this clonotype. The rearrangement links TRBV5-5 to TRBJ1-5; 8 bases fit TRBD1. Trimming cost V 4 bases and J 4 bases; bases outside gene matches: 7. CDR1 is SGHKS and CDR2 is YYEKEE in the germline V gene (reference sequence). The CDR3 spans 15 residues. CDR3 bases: TGTGCCAGCAGCATAGACAGGGGTAGGAATCAGCCCCAGCATTTT. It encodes CASSIDRGRNQPQHF.

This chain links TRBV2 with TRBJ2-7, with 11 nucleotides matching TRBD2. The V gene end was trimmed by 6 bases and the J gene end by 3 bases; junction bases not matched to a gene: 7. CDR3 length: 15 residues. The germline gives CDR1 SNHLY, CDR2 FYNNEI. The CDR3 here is CASRGTSGSVYEQYF. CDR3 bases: TGTGCCAGCAGAGGAACTAGCGGGAGTGTCTACGAGCAGTACTTC.

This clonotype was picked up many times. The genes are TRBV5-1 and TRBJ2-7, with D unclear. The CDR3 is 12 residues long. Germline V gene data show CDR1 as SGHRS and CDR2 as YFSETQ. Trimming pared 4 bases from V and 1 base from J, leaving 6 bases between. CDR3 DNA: TGCGCCAGCAGCGTCGAGTCCTACGAGCAGTACTTC. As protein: CASSVESYEQYF.

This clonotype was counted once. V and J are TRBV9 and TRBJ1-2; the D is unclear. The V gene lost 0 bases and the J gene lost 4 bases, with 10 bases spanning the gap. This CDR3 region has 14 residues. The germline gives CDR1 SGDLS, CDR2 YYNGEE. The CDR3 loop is CASSVDSNFYGYTF. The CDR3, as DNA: TGTGCCAGCAGCGTAGACAGTAACTTCTATGGCTACACCTTC.

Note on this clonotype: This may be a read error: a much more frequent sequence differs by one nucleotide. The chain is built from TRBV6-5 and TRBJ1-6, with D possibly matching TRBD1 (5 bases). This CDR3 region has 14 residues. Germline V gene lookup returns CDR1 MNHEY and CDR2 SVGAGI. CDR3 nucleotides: TGTGTCAGCAGTTATCGGGACGGGAATTCACCCCTCCACTTT. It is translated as CVSSYRDGNSPLHF.

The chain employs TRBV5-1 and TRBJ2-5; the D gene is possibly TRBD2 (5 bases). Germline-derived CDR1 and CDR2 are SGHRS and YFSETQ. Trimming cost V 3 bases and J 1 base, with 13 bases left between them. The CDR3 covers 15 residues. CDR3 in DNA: TGCGCCAGCAGCTCGAAGGTTACTAGCCAAGAGACCCAGTACTTC. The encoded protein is CASSSKVTSQETQYF.

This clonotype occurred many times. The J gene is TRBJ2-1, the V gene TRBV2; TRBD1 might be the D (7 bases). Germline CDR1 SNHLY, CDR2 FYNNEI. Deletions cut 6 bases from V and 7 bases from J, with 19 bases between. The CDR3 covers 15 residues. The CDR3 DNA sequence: TGTGCCAGCAGCCTCAACAGGGGTGGGGGGAATGAGCAGTTCTTC. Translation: CASSLNRGGGNEQFF.

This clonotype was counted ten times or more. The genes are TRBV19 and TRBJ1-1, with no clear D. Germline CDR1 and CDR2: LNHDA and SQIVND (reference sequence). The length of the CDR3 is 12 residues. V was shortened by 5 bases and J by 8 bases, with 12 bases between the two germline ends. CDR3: CASSLIGVEAFF. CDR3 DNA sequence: TGTGCCAGTAGTCTGATCGGGGTAGAAGCTTTCTTT.

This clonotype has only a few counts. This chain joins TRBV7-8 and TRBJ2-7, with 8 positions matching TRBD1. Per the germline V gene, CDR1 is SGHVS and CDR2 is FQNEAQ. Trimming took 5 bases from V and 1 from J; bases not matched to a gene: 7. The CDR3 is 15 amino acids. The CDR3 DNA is TGTGCCAGCAGCCTAGACAGGGGCAAGTCCTACGAGCAGTACTTC. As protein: CASSLDRGKSYEQYF. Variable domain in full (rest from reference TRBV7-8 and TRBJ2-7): GAGVSQSPRYKVAKRGQDVALRCDPISGHVSLFWYQQALGQGPEFLTYFQNEAQLDKSGLPSDRFFAERPEGSVSTLKIQRTQQEDSAVYLCASSLDRGKSYEQYFGPGTRLTVT.

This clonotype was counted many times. The CDR3 nucleotides are TGCAGTGCCAAACCCCAAGGACGGGATACGCAGTATTTT. It encodes CSAKPQGRDTQYF. The V and J genes are TRBV20-1 and TRBJ2-3; D unresolved. The CDR3 is 13 amino acids. Germline CDR1 and CDR2: DFQATT and SNEGSKA (reference sequence). V was pared by 6 bases and J by 6 bases, with 16 bases between.

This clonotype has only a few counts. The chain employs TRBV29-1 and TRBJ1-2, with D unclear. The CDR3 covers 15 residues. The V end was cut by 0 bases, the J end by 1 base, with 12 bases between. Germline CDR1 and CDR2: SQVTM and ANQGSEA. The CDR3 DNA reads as TGCAGCGTTGAAGATCTGGCAGGACTTAACTATGGCTACACCTTC. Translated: CSVEDLAGLNYGYTF.